Listed below are T cell receptor beta chains from one sample, sequenced in a study of blood T cell repertoires in COVID-19. Assay: immunoSEQ multiplex PCR; the TCRdb copy retains only in-frame clones and omits some. The data contain over 130,000 clones, approximately 83% of them singletons. Sequencing input: peripheral blood. These receptors were taken from a man aged 70 or older with acute or convalescent COVID-19. The CDR3 runs from the conserved cysteine through the conserved F or W. A D gene is named only where the DNA matches it firmly. The size entry is marked missing in some rows and otherwise reads once, few, many or a size class.

V: TRBV19
size: .
J: TRBJ2-7
D: .
DNA: TGTGCCAGTAGTATAAGTGGGGGGACCCCCTACGAGCAGTACTTC
CDR3: CASSISGGTPYEQYF

V: TRBV6-2/TRBV6-3
size: .
J: TRBJ2-3
D: TRBD2
DNA: TGTGCCAGCAGTAGCGGGACCAGCACAGATACGCAGTATTTT
CDR3: CASSSGTSTDTQYF

V: TRBV6-2/TRBV6-3
size: .
J: TRBJ2-3
D: TRBD2
DNA: TGTGCCAGCAGCCCCCAGGCTAGCGGGGTTACAGATACGCAGTATTTT
CDR3: CASSPQASGVTDTQYF

V: TRBV4-2
size: .
J: TRBJ2-5
D: TRBD1
DNA: TGTGCCAGCAGCCAAGATACAGGGGGCGAAGAGACCCAGTACTTC
CDR3: CASSQDTGGEETQYF

V: TRBV10-3
size: .
J: TRBJ1-1
D: TRBD1
DNA: TGTGCCACCTCCGACAGGGGAGGTACTGAAGCTTTCTTT
CDR3: CATSDRGGTEAFF

V: TRBV5-6
size: .
J: TRBJ1-1
D: TRBD1
DNA: TGTGCCAGCAGCCCCCGGACAGGGCGTTCGAACACTGAAGCTTTCTTT
CDR3: CASSPRTGRSNTEAFF

V: TRBV5-6
size: .
J: TRBJ2-1
D: .
DNA: TGTGCCAGCAGCTTGCTGGGGGCTGATGAGCAGTTCTTC
CDR3: CASSLLGADEQFF

V: TRBV5-1
size: .
J: TRBJ1-2
D: TRBD1
DNA: TGCGCCAGCAGCAGGGAGGGACAGGGGGCGATCTATGGCTACACCTTC
CDR3: CASSREGQGAIYGYTF

V: TRBV20-1
size: .
J: TRBJ2-7
D: TRBD1
DNA: TGCAGTGCTAGTACAGGGGTTTACGAGCAGTACTTC
CDR3: CSASTGVYEQYF

V: TRBV27
size: .
J: TRBJ2-3
D: TRBD2
DNA: TGTGCCAGCAGCAGACTAGCTAGCACAGATACGCAATATTTT
CDR3: CASSRLASTDTQYF

V: TRBV12-5
size: .
J: TRBJ1-2
D: .
DNA: TGTGCTAGTGGTTTGTGGCCCGGGGACTATGGCTACACCTTC
CDR3: CASGLWPGDYGYTF

V: TRBV5-8
size: .
J: TRBJ2-2
D: .
DNA: TGTGCCAGCAGCTTTATCGGGGAGCTGTTTTTT
CDR3: CASSFIGELFF

V: TRBV21-1
size: .
J: TRBJ1-1
D: .
DNA: TGTGCCAGCACCGGACTGAGCCGGGTCGGTGACACTGAAGCTTTCTTT
CDR3: CASTGLSRVGDTEAFF

V: TRBV7-9
size: .
J: TRBJ2-3
D: TRBD2
DNA: TGTGCCAGCAGCTTAGAGCTGGGACTAGCGGGAGCGGATACGCAGTATTTT
CDR3: CASSLELGLAGADTQYF

V: TRBV4-3
size: .
J: TRBJ1-1
D: .
DNA: TGCGCCAGCAGCGAAGGGAGGGGTTTTGTGTACACTGAAGCTTTCTTT
CDR3: CASSEGRGFVYTEAFF

V: TRBV6-2/TRBV6-3
size: .
J: TRBJ2-7
D: TRBD2
DNA: TGTGCCAGCAGTGTAACTAGCGGGAGTCACTACGAGCAGTACTTC
CDR3: CASSVTSGSHYEQYF

V: TRBV7-2
size: .
J: TRBJ2-2
D: .
DNA: TGTGCCAGCAGAGGGGTAATTAACACCGGGGAGCTGTTTTTT
CDR3: CASRGVINTGELFF

V: TRBV7-2
size: .
J: TRBJ2-7
D: .
DNA: TGTGCCAGCAGCCCGAAGAGCGGAGCCTACGAGCAGTACTTC
CDR3: CASSPKSGAYEQYF

V: TRBV29-1
size: once
J: TRBJ2-7
D: TRBD1
DNA: TGCAGCGCTCGGGACAACAGGGGGCAGTACTTC
CDR3: CSARDNRGQYF

V: TRBV6-5
size: .
J: TRBJ1-4
D: TRBD1
DNA: TGTGCCAGCAGCCCCAGGGGGCTAGGTCATGAAAAACTGTTTTTT
CDR3: CASSPRGLGHEKLFF

V: TRBV5-4
size: .
J: TRBJ1-1
D: TRBD1
DNA: TGTGCCAGCAGCCCCTCTCGGGGACAGGGCGCTGAAGCTTTCTTT
CDR3: CASSPSRGQGAEAFF

V: TRBV5-1
size: few
J: TRBJ2-1
D: TRBD2
DNA: TGCGCCAGCAGCCCCCCGGCGGGAGAGAAGGGCAATGAGCAGTTCTTC
CDR3: CASSPPAGEKGNEQFF

V: TRBV7-3
size: .
J: TRBJ2-3
D: TRBD1
DNA: TGTGCCAGCAGCTCCGGACAGGACCCTAGCACAGATACGCAGTATTTT
CDR3: CASSSGQDPSTDTQYF

V: TRBV9
size: .
J: TRBJ1-1
D: TRBD1
DNA: TGTGCCAGCAGCGTAGAAGTCCGATCAGGGGACAGGGGGCGGGATGAAGCTTTCTTT
CDR3: CASSVEVRSGDRGRDEAFF

V: TRBV7-3
size: .
J: TRBJ2-3
D: .
DNA: TGTGCCAGCAGCTTACAGGGGGGTGAGGCAGATACGCAGTATTTT
CDR3: CASSLQGGEADTQYF

V: TRBV28
size: .
J: TRBJ2-1
D: TRBD2
DNA: TGTGCCAGCAGTCCCGACTGGGGGGCGGGAGGCTACAATGAGCAGTTCTTC
CDR3: CASSPDWGAGGYNEQFF

V: TRBV27
size: .
J: TRBJ2-2
D: .
DNA: TGTGCCAGCAGTTTAGGGTGGGGGACTCCCACCGGGGAGCTGTTTTTT
CDR3: CASSLGWGTPTGELFF

V: TRBV5-8
size: .
J: TRBJ2-5
D: TRBD1
DNA: TGTGCCAGCAGCTTTGGGACAGGGACCCAAGAGACCCAGTACTTC
CDR3: CASSFGTGTQETQYF

V: TRBV30
size: .
J: TRBJ2-7
D: TRBD2
DNA: TGTGCCTGGAGAGAACTAGCGGGAAGGTACGAGCAGTACTTC
CDR3: CAWRELAGRYEQYF

V: TRBV28
size: .
J: TRBJ1-2
D: .
DNA: TGTGCCAGCAGCCAGCTGGCGGTCTATGGCTACACCTTC
CDR3: CASSQLAVYGYTF

V: TRBV4-1
size: .
J: TRBJ2-3
D: TRBD2
DNA: TGCGCCAGCAGCCCCGGACTAGCGGGAGGGATCCGCACAGATACGCAGTATTTT
CDR3: CASSPGLAGGIRTDTQYF